A single sample is the source of the 18 T cell receptor beta chains below, sequenced in a study of T cell repertoires in cytomegalovirus infection. TCRdb redid the calling of the reads with MiXCR, one entry per CDR3 protein. The data show roughly 180,000 distinct CDR3 sequences, with roughly 30% seen just once and around 29% held by the top ten. Sequences were obtained from PBMCs. The receptors come from a human donor in good health (CMV status not recorded). Some clones in this sample may be carry-over from other donors' samples.

This clonotype was recorded at least ten times. The rearrangement uses TRBV11-2 and TRBJ1-1; the D is unclear. The V end lost 6 bases, the J end lost 8 bases, and 16 bases lay between the germline ends. The CDR3 is 13 amino acids. Germline loops: CDR1 SGHAT, CDR2 FQNNGV. CDR3 coding DNA: TGTGCCAGCAGTTTTACCCAGGTTCGGGAAGCTTTCTTT. Protein sequence: CASSFTQVREAFF.

Concerning this clonotype itself: A read error may explain this, as a much larger clone is one base away. V gene TRBV7-2 combines with J gene TRBJ1-6; D is undetermined. The CDR3 runs to 16 residues. V was cut by 4 bases and J by 2 bases, with 12 bases left in between. From germline, CDR1 is SGHTA and CDR2 FQGNSA. The CDR3 loop reads CASSSPESTYNSPLHF. The DNA for the CDR3 is TGTGCCAGCAGCTCCCCAGAGAGTACCTATAATTCACCCCTCCACTTT.

V and J are TRBV7-2 and TRBJ2-5; TRBD2 matches at 9 bases. Looked up from germline, CDR1 is SGHTA and CDR2 is FQGNSA. V trimming: 3 bases; J trimming: 5 bases; junction bases outside the gene matches: 10. CDR3 length: 16 residues. The CDR3 region is CASSLASGDPGETQYF. DNA of the CDR3: TGTGCCAGCAGCTTGGCTAGCGGGGATCCGGGGGAGACCCAGTACTTC.

The CDR3 sequence is CSARGEHLTGGDSPLHF. CDR3 in DNA: TGCAGTGCTAGAGGGGAACACTTGACAGGTGGAGATTCACCCCTCCACTTT. V usage is TRBV20-1 and J usage is TRBJ1-6; D possibly corresponds to TRBD1 (6 bases). With 1 base removed from V and 8 bases from J, the gap between germline ends came to 21 bases. There are 17 residues in the CDR3. The germline gives CDR1 DFQATT, CDR2 SNEGSKA (reference sequence).

The rearrangement links TRBV5-8 to TRBJ2-3; D may match TRBD1 or TRBD2 (5 bases each). CDR3 length: 15 amino acids. Germline CDR1 SGHTS, CDR2 YDEGEE. Between the trimmed V and J ends, which lost 0 bases and 3 bases, there was a span of 11 bases. CDR3 protein: CASSLVGVGTDTQYF. The DNA of the CDR3 is TGTGCCAGCAGCTTGGTGGGGGTAGGGACAGATACGCAGTATTTT.

The chain couples TRBV29-1 to TRBJ1-2, with D uncertain. The CDR3 is 14 residues long. V was clipped by 2 bases and J by 2 bases, with 12 bases between them. Germline V gene lookup returns CDR1 SQVTM and CDR2 ANQGSEA. Here the CDR3 reads CSVEKDPTNYGYTF. The CDR3 region has the DNA TGCAGCGTTGAAAAGGACCCCACCAACTATGGCTACACCTTC.

This clonotype was observed a handful of times. The chain employs TRBV19 and TRBJ1-3; TRBD1 matches at 9 bases. CDR3 length equals 17 residues. J was trimmed by 0 bases and V by 8 bases; bases with no gene match: 11. The V gene's germline CDR1 is LNHDA and CDR2 SQIVND (reference sequence). CDR3 in amino acids: CASSGTGKPFSGNTIYF. Here the CDR3 DNA reads TGTGCCAGTTCCGGGACAGGGAAGCCATTCTCTGGAAACACCATATATTTT.

This clonotype was observed a few times. The genes are TRBV5-1 and TRBJ2-1; possibly TRBD1 or TRBD2 for D (6 bases each). The V end lost 7 bases, the J end lost 4 bases, and 15 bases lay between the germline ends. This CDR3 comprises 14 residues. Germline V CDR1 and CDR2: SGHRS, YFSETQ. CDR3 sequence (DNA): TGCGCCAGCCGGTCTGGGGGGCAGTACAATGAGCAGTTCTTC. Protein sequence: CASRSGGQYNEQFF.

The V call is TRBV9, the J call TRBJ1-1; D gene unclear. Trimming removed 0 bases at V and 1 base at J, with 10 bases between. The CDR3 loop spans 15 amino acids. Germline V gene data show CDR1 as SGDLS and CDR2 as YYNGEE. This chain's CDR3 is CASSVVGSGNTEAFF. The CDR3 coding sequence is TGTGCCAGCAGCGTAGTCGGGTCGGGGAACACTGAAGCTTTCTTT.

This clonotype has more than one count but fewer than ten. V and J are TRBV15 and TRBJ1-4; D is uncertain. V dropped 0 bases and J dropped 4 bases, with 9 bases sitting between them. Per germline, CDR1 LNHNV and CDR2 YYDKDF (reference sequence). CDR3 length: 15 residues. CDR3 amino acids: CATSRDRVDNEKLFF. The CDR3 DNA reads TGTGCCACCAGCAGAGACCGAGTAGATAATGAAAAACTGTTTTTT.

V usage is TRBV12-5 and J usage is TRBJ2-1, with a tentative D call TRBD2 (5 bases). This CDR3 has 13 amino acids. The germline gives CDR1 LGHNT, CDR2 FRNRAP. V was clipped by 6 bases and J by 3 bases, with 9 bases between them. DNA of the CDR3: TGTGCTAGTGGGCCCACTAGCTACAATGAGCAGTTCTTC. Its protein is CASGPTSYNEQFF.

This clonotype has at least ten counts. CDR3 residues: CASTLGERGYNEQFF. The CDR3 DNA sequence: TGTGCCAGCACCCTAGGGGAGCGGGGTTACAATGAGCAGTTCTTC. V and J are TRBV7-2 and TRBJ2-1, with 7 nucleotides matching TRBD2. The CDR3 runs to 15 residues. The junction had 10 bases not matched to a gene; V was cut back by 7 bases and J by 4 bases. In germline, CDR1 is SGHTA, CDR2 FQGNSA.

This clonotype was observed a few times. The V call is TRBV5-6, the J call TRBJ2-3, with a possible D match to TRBD2 (5 bases). V was trimmed by 0 bases and J by 2 bases, leaving 10 bases between them. Germline assignment: CDR1 SGHDT and CDR2 YYEEEE. The CDR3 is 15 residues long. CDR3 sequence (DNA): TGTGCCAGCAGCTTGGTGAAAGCGGACACAGATACGCAGTATTTT. Amino acids: CASSLVKADTDTQYF.

The chain couples TRBV6-8 to TRBJ1-1, with D perhaps TRBD1 (6 bases). Germline CDR1 reads MNHGY; CDR2 reads SAAAGT. CDR3 length equals 13 residues. Trimming pared 4 bases from V and 4 bases from J, leaving 10 bases between. The CDR3 region has the DNA TGTGCCAGCAGTTGGACAGTACGCACTGAAGCTTTCTTT. Residues: CASSWTVRTEAFF.

V usage is TRBV7-2 and J usage is TRBJ2-7, with D tentatively TRBD2 (5 bases). The V end lost 5 bases, the J end lost 5 bases, and 7 bases lay between the germline ends. The V gene's germline CDR1 is SGHTA and CDR2 FQGNSA. The CDR3 consists of 11 residues. CDR3 protein: CASSPGDEQYF. In DNA, the CDR3 is TGTGCCAGCAGCCCCGGGGACGAGCAGTACTTC.

This clonotype was seen at least ten times. CDR3 sequence (DNA): TGTGCCAGCAGCTGGGACAGGGCAAGGACTGAAGCTTTCTTT. Protein product: CASSWDRARTEAFF. The rearrangement uses TRBV7-9 and TRBJ1-1; TRBD1 agrees at 9 bases. J gave up 5 bases and V 4 bases, and 5 bases lay outside the gene matches. The CDR3 extends over 14 amino acids. Looked up from germline, CDR1 is SEHNR and CDR2 is FQNEAQ (reference sequence). The variable domain in full, with the rest retrieved from reference TRBV7-9 and TRBJ1-1, is DTGVSQNPRHKITKRGQNVTFRCDPISEHNRLYWYRQTLGQGPEFLTYFQNEAQLEKSRLLSDRFSAERPKGSFSTLEIQRTEQGDSAMYLCASSWDRARTEAFFGQGTRLTVV.

The CDR3 sequence: CASSLEIAANTGELFF. CDR3 DNA sequence: TGTGCCAGCAGCTTAGAGATAGCCGCGAACACCGGGGAGCTGTTTTTT. The chain has TRBV7-6 and TRBJ2-2; D gene uncertain. The CDR3 loop spans 16 amino acids. Between the trimmed V and J ends, which lost 1 base and 0 bases, there was a span of 9 bases. Germline V gene sequence: CDR1 SGHVS, CDR2 FNYEAQ.

This clonotype has at least ten counts. V gene TRBV7-8 combines with J gene TRBJ1-6, with TRBD1 matching 8 bases. J lost 8 bases, V lost 4 bases, and 13 bases had no gene match. Per germline, CDR1 SGHVS and CDR2 FQNEAQ. The CDR3 covers 17 residues. The CDR3 nucleotides are TGTGCCAGCAGCTCCTTTAGGAACAGGGGGGCGGATTCACCCCTCCACTTT. This translates into CASSSFRNRGADSPLHF.